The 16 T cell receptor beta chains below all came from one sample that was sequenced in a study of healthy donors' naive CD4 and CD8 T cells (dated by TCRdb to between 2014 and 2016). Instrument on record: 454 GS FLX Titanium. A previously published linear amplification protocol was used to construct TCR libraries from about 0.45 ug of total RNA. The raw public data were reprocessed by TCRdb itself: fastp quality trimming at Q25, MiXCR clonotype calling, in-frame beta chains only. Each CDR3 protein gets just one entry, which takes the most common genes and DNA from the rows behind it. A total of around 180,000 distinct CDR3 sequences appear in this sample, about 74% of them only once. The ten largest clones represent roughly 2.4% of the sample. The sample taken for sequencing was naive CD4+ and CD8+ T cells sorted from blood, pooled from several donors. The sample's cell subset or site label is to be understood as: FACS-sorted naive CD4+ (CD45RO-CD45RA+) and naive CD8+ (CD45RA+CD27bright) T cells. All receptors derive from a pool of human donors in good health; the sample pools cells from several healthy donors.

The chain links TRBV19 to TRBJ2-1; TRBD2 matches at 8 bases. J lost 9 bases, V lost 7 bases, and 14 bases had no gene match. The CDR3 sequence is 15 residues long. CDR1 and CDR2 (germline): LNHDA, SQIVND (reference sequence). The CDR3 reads CASTSGSGIFGEQFF. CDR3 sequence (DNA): TGTGCCAGTACCTCGGGTAGCGGGATTTTCGGTGAGCAGTTCTTC. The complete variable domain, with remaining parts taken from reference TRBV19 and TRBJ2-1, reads DGGITQSPKYLFRKEGQNVTLSCEQNLNHDAMYWYRQDPGQGLRLIYYSQIVNDFQKGDIAEGYSVSREKKESFPLTVTSAQKNPTAFYLCASTSGSGIFGEQFFGPGTRLTVL.

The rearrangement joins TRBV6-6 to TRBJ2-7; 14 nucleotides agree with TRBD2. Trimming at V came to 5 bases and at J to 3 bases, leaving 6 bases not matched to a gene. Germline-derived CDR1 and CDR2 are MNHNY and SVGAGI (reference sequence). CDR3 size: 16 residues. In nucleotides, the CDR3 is TGTGCCAGCAGTCCGGGACTAGCGGGAGCCAACTACGAGCAGTACTTC. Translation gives CASSPGLAGANYEQYF.

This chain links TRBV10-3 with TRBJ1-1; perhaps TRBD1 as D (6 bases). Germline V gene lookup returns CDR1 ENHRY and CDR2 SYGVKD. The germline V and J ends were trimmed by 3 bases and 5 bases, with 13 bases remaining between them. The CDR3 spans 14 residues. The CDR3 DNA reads TGTGCCATCAGTGAATCGGGGGGCAGGACTGAAGCTTTCTTT. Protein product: CAISESGGRTEAFF.

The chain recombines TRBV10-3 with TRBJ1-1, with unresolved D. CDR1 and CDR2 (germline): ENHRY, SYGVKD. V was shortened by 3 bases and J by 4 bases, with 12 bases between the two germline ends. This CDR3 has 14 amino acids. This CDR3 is CAISDGQALTEAFF. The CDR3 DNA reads TGTGCCATCAGTGATGGGCAGGCTCTCACTGAAGCTTTCTTT.

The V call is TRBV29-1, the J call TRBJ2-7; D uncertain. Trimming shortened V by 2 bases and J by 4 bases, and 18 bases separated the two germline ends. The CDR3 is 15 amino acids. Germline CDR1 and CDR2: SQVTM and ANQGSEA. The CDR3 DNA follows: TGCAGCGTTGAATGGGCAGGCGCAGCCCCTTACGAGCAGTACTTC. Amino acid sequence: CSVEWAGAAPYEQYF.

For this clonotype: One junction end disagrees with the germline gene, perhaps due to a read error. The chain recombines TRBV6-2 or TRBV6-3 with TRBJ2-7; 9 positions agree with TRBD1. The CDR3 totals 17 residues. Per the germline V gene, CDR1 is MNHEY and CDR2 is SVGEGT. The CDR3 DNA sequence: TGTGCCAGCAGTAGTACACCGGGACAGGGACGAGGGGACGAGCGGTACTTC. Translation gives CASSSTPGQGRGDERYF.

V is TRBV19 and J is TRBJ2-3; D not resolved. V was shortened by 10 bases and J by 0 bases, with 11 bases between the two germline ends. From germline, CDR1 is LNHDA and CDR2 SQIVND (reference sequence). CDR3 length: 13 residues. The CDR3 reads CATLAGSTDTQYF. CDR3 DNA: TGTGCCACTCTGGCTGGAAGCACAGATACGCAGTATTTT.

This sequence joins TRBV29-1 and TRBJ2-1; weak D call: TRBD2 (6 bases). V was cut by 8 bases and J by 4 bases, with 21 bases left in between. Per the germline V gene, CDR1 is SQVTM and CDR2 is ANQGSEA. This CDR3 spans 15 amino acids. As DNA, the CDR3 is TGCAGCCTACGGCCTGAGGGAGGTTCGTACAATGAGCAGTTCTTC. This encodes CSLRPEGGSYNEQFF.

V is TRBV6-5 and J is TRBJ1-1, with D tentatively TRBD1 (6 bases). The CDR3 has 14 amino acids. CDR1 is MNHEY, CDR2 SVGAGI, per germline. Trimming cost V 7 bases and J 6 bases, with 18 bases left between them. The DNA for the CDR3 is TGTGCCAGCAAGACGCCAGGGGAATACTCTGAAGCTTTCTTT. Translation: CASKTPGEYSEAFF.

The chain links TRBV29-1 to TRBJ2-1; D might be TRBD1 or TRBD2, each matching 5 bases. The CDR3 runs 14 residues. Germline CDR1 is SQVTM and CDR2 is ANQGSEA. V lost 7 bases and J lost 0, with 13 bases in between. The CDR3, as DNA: TGCAGCGGCGAGGGACGGCGCTCCTACAATGAGCAGTTCTTC. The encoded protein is CSGEGRRSYNEQFF.

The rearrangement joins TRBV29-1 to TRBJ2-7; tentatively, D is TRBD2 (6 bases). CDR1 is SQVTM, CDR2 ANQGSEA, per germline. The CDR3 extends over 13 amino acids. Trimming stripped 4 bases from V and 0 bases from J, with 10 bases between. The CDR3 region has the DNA TGCAGCGTTGCGGAGGGTGCCTCCTACGAGCAGTACGTC. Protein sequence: CSVAEGASYEQYV.

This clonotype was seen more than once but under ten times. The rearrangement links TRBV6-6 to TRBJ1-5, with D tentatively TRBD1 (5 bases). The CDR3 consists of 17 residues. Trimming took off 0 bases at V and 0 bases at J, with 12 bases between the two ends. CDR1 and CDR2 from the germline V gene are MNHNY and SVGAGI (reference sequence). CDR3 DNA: TGTGCCAGCAGTTACTCGGGGACGTATTATAGCAATCAGCCCCAGCATTTT. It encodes CASSYSGTYYSNQPQHF.

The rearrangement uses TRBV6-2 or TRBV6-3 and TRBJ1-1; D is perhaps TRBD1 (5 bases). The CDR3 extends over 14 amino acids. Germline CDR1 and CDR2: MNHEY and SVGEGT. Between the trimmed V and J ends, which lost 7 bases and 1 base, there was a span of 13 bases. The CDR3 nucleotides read TGTGCCAGCAAGGGGCCCGGCTGGAACACTGAAGCTTTCTTT. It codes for CASKGPGWNTEAFF.

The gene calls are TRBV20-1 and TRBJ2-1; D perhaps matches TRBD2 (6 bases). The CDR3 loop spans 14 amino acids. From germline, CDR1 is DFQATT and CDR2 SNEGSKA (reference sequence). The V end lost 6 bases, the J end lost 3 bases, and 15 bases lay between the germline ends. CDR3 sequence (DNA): TGCAGTGCCCGGGGGTCGGCGGACTACAATGAGCAGTTCTTC. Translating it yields CSARGSADYNEQFF.

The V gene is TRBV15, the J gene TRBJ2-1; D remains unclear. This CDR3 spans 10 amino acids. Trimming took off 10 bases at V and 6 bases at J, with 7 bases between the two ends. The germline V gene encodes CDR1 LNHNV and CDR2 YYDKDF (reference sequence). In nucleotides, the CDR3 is TGTGCCAGCCCGAGCAATGAGCAGTTCTTC. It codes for CASPSNEQFF. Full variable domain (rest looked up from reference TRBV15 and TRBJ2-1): DAMVIQNPRYQVTQFGKPVTLSCSQTLNHNVMYWYQQKSSQAPKLLFHYYDKDFNNEADTPDNFQSRRPNTSFCFLDIRSPGLGDTAMYLCASPSNEQFFGPGTRLTVL.

CDR3 loop: CASDQRDTYYGYTF. In DNA, the CDR3 is TGTGCTAGTGACCAACGGGACACCTACTATGGCTACACCTTC. The rearrangement links TRBV12-5 to TRBJ1-2, with a tentative D call TRBD1 (6 bases). The germline V gene has CDR1 LGHNT and CDR2 FRNRAP. Trimming took off 7 bases at V and 3 bases at J, with 15 bases between the two ends. CDR3 length: 14 amino acids.